This passage covers 18 T cell receptor beta chains from one sample sequenced in a study of blood T cells in healthy people across ages. A second PCR of 7 to 11 cycles used a sample-barcoded 5' primer and a J-beta primer mix. One entry per CDR3 protein results from TCRdb running MiXCR on the 5' RACE reads. In the table there are about 1.6 million distinct CDR3 sequences, roughly 32% of which are singletons. Sequencing used blood. The receptors were gathered from a woman in her twenties or thirties in good health.

This clonotype was detected only a few times. V is TRBV10-2 and J is TRBJ2-3; D is possibly TRBD1 or TRBD2 (5 bases each). V lost 2 bases to trimming and J lost 2 bases, with 14 bases between them. Germline CDR1 and CDR2: WSHSY and SAAADI. This CDR3 region has 16 residues. The CDR3 here is CASSEMGEGTTDTQYF. The DNA for the CDR3 is TGCGCCAGCAGTGAGATGGGCGAAGGGACCACAGATACGCAGTATTTT.

The chain links TRBV4-1 to TRBJ1-2, with 8 bases identical to TRBD1. Losses at the gene ends were 2 bases for V and 7 bases for J; bases not matched to a gene: 6. CDR3 length: 14 amino acids. The germline V gene has CDR1 MGHRA and CDR2 YSYEKL. The CDR3 DNA follows: TGCGCCAGCAGCCAACAGACAGGGGAGGTTGGCTACACCTTC. It yields the protein CASSQQTGEVGYTF.

This clonotype was counted a few times. This chain links TRBV15 with TRBJ1-1; D perhaps matches TRBD1 (5 bases). Germline loops: CDR1 LNHNV, CDR2 YYDKDF (reference sequence). Trimming left V 0 bases short and J 5 bases short, with 13 bases between. The CDR3 is 15 residues long. CDR3 sequence reads: CATSRDRGGGTEAFF. CDR3 bases: TGTGCCACCAGCAGAGATCGGGGGGGAGGGACTGAAGCTTTCTTT.

The chain combines TRBV7-8 with TRBJ1-1, with 11 nucleotides matching TRBD1. CDR1 and CDR2 (germline): SGHVS, FQNEAQ. The CDR3 is 16 residues long. Trimming took 6 bases from V and 1 from J; bases not matched to a gene: 7. CDR3 loop: CASSHGQGAPNTEAFF. In DNA form, the CDR3 reads TGTGCCAGCAGTCACGGACAGGGGGCCCCGAACACTGAAGCTTTCTTT.

The CDR3 reads CASSEQGNYFGYTF. In DNA, the CDR3 is TGTGCCAGCAGTGAACAGGGGAATTACTTTGGCTACACCTTC. This chain joins TRBV28 and TRBJ1-2, with TRBD1 matching 7 bases. Losses at the gene ends were 5 bases for V and 7 bases for J; bases not matched to a gene: 10. Per germline, CDR1 MDHEN and CDR2 SYDVKM. The CDR3 covers 14 residues.

The chain is built from TRBV25-1 and TRBJ2-1, with D possibly being TRBD2 (5 bases). TRBJ2-7 matches the DNA end more closely, so the J call is doubtful. This CDR3 region has 17 residues. Germline CDR1 is MGHDK and CDR2 is SYGVNS. CDR3 sequence reads: CASSPPGGGDSYNEQYF. The CDR3 nucleotides are TGTGCCAGCAGTCCCCCCGGCGGAGGCGACTCCTACAATGAGCAGTACTTC.

The V gene is TRBV13, the J gene TRBJ2-5, with TRBD1 as a possible D gene (5 bases). The J call is uncertain, as TRBJ2-7 better fits the DNA end. This CDR3 is built from 13 residues. CDR1 PRHDT and CDR2 FYEKMQ come from the germline V gene (reference sequence). The CDR3 DNA is TGTGCCAGCAGCTTAGCAGGGAAACACGAGCAGTACTTC. Its translation: CASSLAGKHEQYF.

The rearrangement links TRBV4-1 to TRBJ1-2, with 7 bases fitting TRBD1. V shed 2 bases and J 6 bases; nucleotides not matched to a gene: 9. This CDR3 has 15 residues. The V gene's germline CDR1 is MGHRA and CDR2 YSYEKL. CDR3 bases: TGCGCCAGCAGCCAACCATTCAGGGGGAAAAATGGCTACACCTTC. It encodes CASSQPFRGKNGYTF.

Only a few counts were recorded for this clonotype. The chain recombines TRBV20-1 with TRBJ2-3; 7 bases agree with TRBD2. Germline V gene data show CDR1 as DFQATT and CDR2 as SNEGSKA (reference sequence). This CDR3 spans 13 amino acids. DNA for the CDR3: TGCAGCTCGACTAGCTCTACTCAGGATACGCAGTATTTT. Its translation is CSSTSSTQDTQYF.

This clonotype occurred many times. The V and J genes are TRBV15 and TRBJ2-2; no clear D. The V and J ends lost 4 bases and 3 bases respectively, with 6 bases between them. The CDR3 totals 13 residues. The germline gives CDR1 LNHNV, CDR2 YYDKDF (reference sequence). The CDR3 nucleotides read TGTGCCACCAGCAACGGCTACACCGGGGAGCTGTTTTTT. Translation gives CATSNGYTGELFF.

The chain couples TRBV30 to TRBJ2-3; 10 bases match TRBD1. V dropped 6 bases and J dropped 2; count of bases not matched to a gene: 11. Germline CDR1 and CDR2: GTSNPN and SVGIG (reference sequence). The CDR3 runs to 16 residues. CDR3 sequence: CACDDGTGDSTDTQYF. In nucleotides, the CDR3 is TGTGCCTGCGACGACGGGACAGGGGATTCCACAGATACGCAGTATTTT.

The chain joins TRBV6-1 to TRBJ1-1; 8 bases are shared with TRBD1. This CDR3 is built from 14 residues. Germline V gives CDR1 MNHNS, CDR2 SASEGT. J lost 5 bases, V lost 3 bases, and 5 bases had no gene match. CDR3 DNA sequence: TGTGCCAGCAGTGAGACAGGGGCTCGAACTGAAGCTTTCTTT. Protein: CASSETGARTEAFF.

This clonotype turned up a few times. The CDR3 sequence: CASGLAPEAGGNEQYF. The CDR3 bases are TGTGCTAGTGGTTTGGCCCCTGAAGCGGGGGGGAACGAGCAGTACTTC. The chain links TRBV12-5 to TRBJ2-7; 10 positions agree with TRBD2. The trim removed 1 base at V and 5 bases at J, leaving 8 bases unmatched. The CDR3 contains 16 residues. The germline gives CDR1 LGHNT, CDR2 FRNRAP.

The J gene is TRBJ2-5, the V gene TRBV5-1; 10 nucleotides line up with TRBD2. V was clipped by 4 bases and J by 1 base; unmatched bases: 4. CDR3 length: 15 amino acids. Germline V gene data show CDR1 as SGHRS and CDR2 as YFSETQ. This CDR3 is CASSNGLAVQETQYF. CDR3 coding DNA: TGCGCCAGCAGCAACGGACTAGCGGTCCAAGAGACCCAGTACTTC.

About this clonotype: Being one base from a much bigger clone, this may be a read error. The V call is TRBV29-1, the J call TRBJ1-2; 7 bases fit TRBD1. The CDR3 covers 14 residues. CDR1 is SQVTM and CDR2 is ANQGSEA in the germline V gene. With V trimmed by 4 bases and J by 8 bases, 13 bases remained unmatched. The CDR3 bases are TGCAGCGTTGGGAAAGACAGGGACTGGGGGGGCTACACCTTC. It is translated as CSVGKDRDWGGYTF. Full variable domain (remainder filled in from reference TRBV29-1 and TRBJ1-2): SAVISQKPSRDICQRGTSLTIQCQVDSQVTMMFWYRQQPGQSLTLIATANQGSEATYESGFVIDKFPISRPNLTFSTLTVSNMSPEDSSIYLCSVGKDRDWGGYTFGSGTRLTVV.

This clonotype was observed a few times. CDR3 residues: CAISDRETDTQYF. The DNA of the CDR3 is TGTGCCATCAGTGACAGGGAAACAGATACGCAGTATTTT. This chain connects TRBV10-3 to TRBJ2-3, with a weak D call TRBD1 (5 bases). V dropped 3 bases and J dropped 3 bases, with 7 bases sitting between them. CDR1 is ENHRY, CDR2 SYGVKD, per germline. The CDR3 loop spans 13 amino acids.

V is TRBV11-2 and J is TRBJ2-5; D possibly corresponds to TRBD1 (6 bases). The V and J ends lost 8 bases and 1 base respectively, with 14 bases between them. Germline lookup yields CDR1 SGHAT and CDR2 FQNNGV. CDR3 size: 14 residues. The CDR3, as DNA: TGTGCCAGCGGCCAGGGACACCTCCAAGAGACCCAGTACTTC. Its translation is CASGQGHLQETQYF.

This clonotype was picked up a small number of times. The rearrangement links TRBV6-1 to TRBJ2-1; no clear D gene. Germline values: CDR1 MNHNS, CDR2 SASEGT. This CDR3 comprises 15 residues. Between the trimmed V and J ends, which lost 2 bases and 0 bases, there was a span of 8 bases. CDR3 coding DNA: TGTGCCAGCAGTGAACCGCCGAGCTCCTACAATGAGCAGTTCTTC. Protein: CASSEPPSSYNEQFF.